These T cell receptor beta chains were read from a single sample in a study of T cells after yellow fever vaccination. TCRdb re-analysed the 5' RACE reads in MiXCR, keeping a single row per CDR3 protein. The sample contains 300,000 or so distinct CDR3 sequences, around 3.9% of which appear only once. The specimen was PBMCs, collected 5 days after the yellow fever booster vaccination. These receptors all stem from a man younger than 35 who received the YFV17D yellow fever vaccine. Each CDR3 is given with its conserved first and last residue. A D gene is named only where the DNA matches it firmly. Expanded clones get a size class; other rows say once, few or many, or leave the size out.

v_gene: TRBV11-3; abundance: -; d_gene: -; j_gene: TRBJ1-5; CDR3nt: TGTGCCAGCAGCTTCATATGGATTAGGAATTATCTCGGGGGGTCGGCTCAGCCCCAGCATTTT; CDR3aa: CASSFIWIRNYLGGSAQPQHF
v_gene: TRBV20-1; abundance: -; d_gene: -; j_gene: TRBJ1-1; CDR3nt: TGCAGTGCTAGGGGAGGTGGGGACACTGAAGCTTTCTTT; CDR3aa: CSARGGGDTEAFF
v_gene: TRBV12-3/TRBV12-4; abundance: -; d_gene: TRBD1; j_gene: TRBJ2-5; CDR3nt: TGTGCCAGCAGTCTGAACAGGGGTAAAGAGACCCAGTACTTC; CDR3aa: CASSLNRGKETQYF
v_gene: TRBV19; abundance: few; d_gene: -; j_gene: TRBJ1-2; CDR3nt: TGTGCCTGTCGTCGAGCGGAGTCTGGCTACACCTTC; CDR3aa: CACRRAESGYTF
v_gene: TRBV5-5; abundance: many; d_gene: TRBD2; j_gene: TRBJ2-1; CDR3nt: TGTGCCAGCAGCCGTATGACTAGCGGGGGGGCACAGGAGCAGTTCTTC; CDR3aa: CASSRMTSGGAQEQFF
v_gene: TRBV7-3; abundance: few; d_gene: TRBD2; j_gene: TRBJ2-1; CDR3nt: TGTGCCAGCAGCCGGACTAGCGGGGGGGCCGTGGGTGAGCAGTTCTTC; CDR3aa: CASSRTSGGAVGEQFF
v_gene: TRBV6-5; abundance: many; d_gene: TRBD1; j_gene: TRBJ2-4; CDR3nt: TGTGCCAGCAGTTCCCCGGGACAGGGCAAAAACATTCAGTACTTC; CDR3aa: CASSSPGQGKNIQYF
v_gene: TRBV29-1; abundance: -; d_gene: TRBD1; j_gene: TRBJ2-2; CDR3nt: TGCAGCGTAGCCCCCGGGACAGGGAACACCGGGGAGCTGTTTTTT; CDR3aa: CSVAPGTGNTGELFF
v_gene: TRBV11-2; abundance: -; d_gene: TRBD2; j_gene: TRBJ2-1; CDR3nt: TGTGCCAGCAGTTCTATCAAATCGGGGACCCTAGCGGGGATCTACAATGAGCAGTTCTTC; CDR3aa: CASSSIKSGTLAGIYNEQFF
v_gene: TRBV20-1; abundance: few; d_gene: TRBD1; j_gene: TRBJ1-4; CDR3nt: TGCAGTGCTAGAGGACAGGGGGTTAATGAAAAACTGTTTTTT; CDR3aa: CSARGQGVNEKLFF